This record concerns one TCR beta chain sequence. Its specificity is not known. The data were produced by immunoSEQ multiplex PCR, yet TCRdb's version contains in-frame clones alone and is incomplete. The repertoire holds 72,000 or so clones, with roughly nine tenths as singletons. This sample was taken from a study of T cell responses to AZD1222 COVID-19 vaccine. Study-level findings and limits: When two AZD1222 doses had been given, Spike-specific TCR breadth and depth rose.

The CDR3 runs to 14 residues. The germline V gene has CDR1 LGHDT and CDR2 YNNKEL (reference sequence). Trimming removed 4 bases from V and 7 bases from J; junction bases left unmatched: 5. Sample: peripheral blood, taken on day 0 of AZD1222 vaccination. V usage is TRBV3-1 (or the pseudogene TRBV3-2) and J usage is TRBJ2-2; 8 positions agree with TRBD2. The origin of this receptor is an adult in good health. CDR3 residues: CASSRSGSVGELFF. Written as DNA, the CDR3 is TGTGCCAGCAGCCGGAGCGGGAGTGTCGGGGAGCTGTTTTTT.